Below are 8 T cell receptor beta chains sequenced from a single sample in a study of cytomegalovirus exposure and HLA in healthy donors. The PCR ran on 60 Vbeta and 13 Jbeta primers. Profiled with immunoSEQ multiplex PCR; TCRdb holds only in-frame clones, not every one. The profile shows approximately 180,000 clones, around 81% of them singletons. The source material was PBMCs. The receptors were sampled from a man in his late teens or twenties in good health and CMV-seronegative.

Details on this clone: Other DNA sequences of this sample code for an identical CDR3. V is TRBV27 and J is TRBJ2-1; 11 bases agree with TRBD2. The germline V gene has CDR1 MNHEY and CDR2 SMNVEV (reference sequence). The CDR3 is 15 residues long. The ends lost 5 bases at V and 5 bases at J; junction bases unmatched: 5. CDR3 nucleotide sequence: TGTGCCAGCAGTCGGGGGACTAGCGGAAACAATGAGCAGTTCTTC. Its protein is CASSRGTSGNNEQFF.

This chain connects TRBV6-5 to TRBJ2-3; TRBD2 matches at 10 bases. With 4 bases clipped from V and 5 bases from J, the junction kept 9 bases outside the gene matches. The CDR3 runs 16 residues. The germline V gene encodes CDR1 MNHEY and CDR2 SVGAGI. This CDR3 reads CASSSSLAGVGDTQYF. Here the CDR3 DNA reads TGTGCCAGCAGTTCTTCCCTAGCGGGAGTAGGAGATACGCAGTATTTT.

This clone was counted once. V and J are TRBV7-9 and TRBJ2-1; D may be TRBD2 (5 bases). The germline V gene encodes CDR1 SEHNR and CDR2 FQNEAQ (reference sequence). The length of the CDR3 is 15 residues. V was cut by 5 bases and J by 1 base, with 12 bases left in between. CDR3 in DNA: TGTGCCAGCAGCCCGGGCGGGCGGTCCTACAATGAGCAGTTCTTC. Its translation: CASSPGGRSYNEQFF.

The chain is built from TRBV5-1 and TRBJ2-4; 9 bases are shared with TRBD1. Trimming cost V 3 bases and J 7 bases; bases outside gene matches: 14. The CDR3 runs 17 residues. CDR1 is SGHRS and CDR2 is YFSETQ in the germline V gene. DNA of the CDR3: TGCGCCAGCAGCTCTTATTACTCCGGGACAGGGTCGAACATTCAGTACTTC. Translated: CASSSYYSGTGSNIQYF. The full variable domain, in which reference TRBV5-1 and TRBJ2-4 provide the parts outside the CDR3, is KAGVTQTPRYLIKTRGQQVTLSCSPISGHRSVSWYQQTPGQGLQFLFEYFSETQRNKGNFPGRFSGRQFSNSRSEMNVSTLELGDSALYLCASSSYYSGTGSNIQYFGAGTRLSVL.

The chain carries TRBV29-1 and TRBJ2-2, with D tentatively TRBD1 (5 bases). The CDR3 spans 14 residues. V lost 5 bases and J lost 5, with 15 bases in between. Germline V gene sequence: CDR1 SQVTM, CDR2 ANQGSEA. CDR3 region: CSVRFQGSTGELFF. The CDR3 DNA sequence: TGCAGCGTTCGGTTTCAGGGCTCAACCGGGGAGCTGTTTTTT.

The J gene is TRBJ2-7, the V gene TRBV28, with 8 positions matching TRBD1. CDR3 length: 14 amino acids. The germline gives CDR1 MDHEN, CDR2 SYDVKM. V shed 3 bases, J shed 3 bases, and the junction held 4 bases outside the gene matches. The CDR3 reads CASSFSGGVYEQYF. The CDR3 DNA sequence: TGTGCCAGCAGTTTCTCAGGGGGCGTCTACGAGCAGTACTTC. Complete variable domain (other parts from reference TRBV28 and TRBJ2-7): DVKVTQSSRYLVKRTGEKVFLECVQDMDHENMFWYRQDPGLGLRLIYFSYDVKMKEKGDIPEGYSVSREKKERFSLILESASTNQTSMYLCASSFSGGVYEQYFGPGTRLTVT.

About this clone itself: The junction differs from germline at one of its ends, possibly a read error. The V gene is TRBV7-7, the J gene TRBJ2-5; 14 bases fit TRBD2. CDR3 length equals 15 residues. Germline V gene sequence: CDR1 SSHAT, CDR2 FNYEAQ (reference sequence). The CDR3 sequence is CASSPGLAGGETQYF. CDR3 DNA sequence: TGTGCTAGCAGCCCCGGACTAGCGGGAGGAGAGACCCAGTACTTC. The whole variable domain, filled in from reference TRBV7-7 and TRBJ2-5, reads GAGVSQSPRYKVTKRGQDVTLRCDPISSHATLYWYQQALGQGPEFLTYFNYEAQPDKSGLPSDRFSAERPEGSISTLTIQRTEQRDSAMYRCASSPGLAGGETQYFGPGTRLLVL.

Only a few counts were recorded for this clone. The V and J genes are TRBV4-3 and TRBJ2-7; tentative D call: TRBD2 (6 bases). V lost 5 bases and J lost 1, with 15 bases in between. The germline V gene encodes CDR1 LGHNA and CDR2 YSLEER. CDR3 length equals 15 residues. CDR3 protein: CASSFSSGLSYEQYF. In nucleotides, the CDR3 is TGCGCCAGCAGCTTTAGTAGCGGACTATCCTACGAGCAGTACTTC.